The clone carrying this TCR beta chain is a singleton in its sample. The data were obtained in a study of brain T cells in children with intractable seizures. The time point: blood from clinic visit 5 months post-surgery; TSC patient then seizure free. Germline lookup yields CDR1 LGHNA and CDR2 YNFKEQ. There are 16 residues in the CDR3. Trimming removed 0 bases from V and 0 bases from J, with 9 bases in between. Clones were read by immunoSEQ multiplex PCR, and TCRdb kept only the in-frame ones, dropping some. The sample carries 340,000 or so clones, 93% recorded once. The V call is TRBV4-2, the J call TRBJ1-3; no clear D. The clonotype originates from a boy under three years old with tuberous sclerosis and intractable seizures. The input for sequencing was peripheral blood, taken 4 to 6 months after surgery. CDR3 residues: CASSQDRPSSGNTIYF. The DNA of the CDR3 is TGTGCCAGCAGCCAAGATAGGCCCAGCTCTGGAAACACCATATATTTT.